The clone carrying this T cell receptor beta chain was recorded many times. Construction of the TCRbeta library involved unique molecular identifiers. TCRdb itself ran the PCR reads through MiXCR, one entry per CDR3 protein. The sample has around 92,000 distinct CDR3 sequences; 12% are singletons. The entry originates in a study of T-cell reconstitution after alpha-beta-depleted transplantation in children. The receptor was isolated from a human donor who donated a stem cell graft to a child with inherited bone marrow failure. The starting material was PBMCs from the stem cell graft donor, obtained from the stem cell graft.

The chain's CDR3 is CASSQDRPGTQYF. For the CDR3, the DNA is TGCGCCAGCAGCCAAGATAGACCGGGTACGCAGTATTTT. V and J are TRBV4-1 and TRBJ2-3, with D unresolved. V was clipped by 0 bases and J by 8 bases, with 9 bases between them. Germline V lookup: CDR1 MGHRA, CDR2 YSYEKL. This CDR3 contains 13 residues.